This is a list of T cell receptor beta chains from one sample in a study of T-cell reconstitution after alpha-beta-depleted transplantation in children. Each CDR3 protein gets one entry after TCRdb re-called the PCR reads with MiXCR. The data show some 300,000 distinct CDR3 sequences, around a tenth seen once. Sequencing was performed on PBMCs from the stem cell graft donor, taken from the stem cell graft. These receptors all stem from a human donor who donated a stem cell graft to a child with acute lymphoblastic leukemia. CDR3s leave out the opening cysteine and the closing phenylalanine or tryptophan. Each record gives: clone size, J gene, V gene, CDR3 protein. Rows may omit the clone size; those that give it use once, few, many or a size class.

abundance: -; j_gene: TRBJ1-6; v_gene: TRBV9; CDR3aa: ASSVEGQGDSPLH
abundance: -; j_gene: TRBJ2-6; v_gene: TRBV27; CDR3aa: ASSLSSGVNVLT
abundance: few; j_gene: TRBJ1-2; v_gene: TRBV10-3; CDR3aa: AIRTRWDYGYT
abundance: few; j_gene: TRBJ2-7; v_gene: TRBV4-3; CDR3aa: ASSQDHGTSVTYEQY
abundance: -; j_gene: TRBJ1-4; v_gene: TRBV19; CDR3aa: ASTESPTEKLF
abundance: many; j_gene: TRBJ2-2; v_gene: TRBV12-3/TRBV12-4; CDR3aa: ASSLGSGELF
abundance: many; j_gene: TRBJ2-7; v_gene: TRBV10-1; CDR3aa: ASSALAGYEQY
abundance: -; j_gene: TRBJ1-3; v_gene: TRBV18; CDR3aa: ASSPNKDTIY
abundance: few; j_gene: TRBJ1-2; v_gene: TRBV27; CDR3aa: ASGPRGGSDYGYT
abundance: few; j_gene: TRBJ2-5; v_gene: TRBV12-3/TRBV12-4; CDR3aa: ASTVRVAETQY
abundance: many; j_gene: TRBJ1-1; v_gene: TRBV15; CDR3aa: ATSRDTNEAF